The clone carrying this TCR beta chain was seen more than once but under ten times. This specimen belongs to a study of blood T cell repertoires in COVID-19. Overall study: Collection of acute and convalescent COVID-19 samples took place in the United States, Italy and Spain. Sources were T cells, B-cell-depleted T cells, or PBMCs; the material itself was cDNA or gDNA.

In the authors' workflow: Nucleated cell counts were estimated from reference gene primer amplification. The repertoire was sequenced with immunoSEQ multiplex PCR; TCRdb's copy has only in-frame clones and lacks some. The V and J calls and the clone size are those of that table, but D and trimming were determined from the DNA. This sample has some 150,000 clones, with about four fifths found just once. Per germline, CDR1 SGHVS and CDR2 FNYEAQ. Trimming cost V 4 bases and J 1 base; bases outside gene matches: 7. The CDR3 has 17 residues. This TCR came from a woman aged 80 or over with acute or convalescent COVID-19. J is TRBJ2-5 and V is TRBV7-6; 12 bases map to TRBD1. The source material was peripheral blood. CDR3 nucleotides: TGTGCCAGCAGCTACCGGGACAGGGGGCGACCCCAAGAGACCCAGTACTTC. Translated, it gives CASSYRDRGRPQETQYF. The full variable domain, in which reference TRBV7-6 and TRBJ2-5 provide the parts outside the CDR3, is GAGVSQSPRYKVTKRGQDVALRCDPISGHVSLYWYRQALGQGPEFLTYFNYEAQQDKSGLPNDRFSAERPEGSISTLTIQRTEQRDSAMYRCASSYRDRGRPQETQYFGPGTRLLVL.